The rows below give T cell receptor beta chains drawn from one sample of a study of cytomegalovirus exposure and HLA in healthy donors. Profiling relied on immunoSEQ multiplex PCR, and the TCRdb table lists in-frame clones only, not all of them. This table holds around 200,000 clones, 80% to 85% found once. Sample: PBMCs. These receptors originate from a woman aged 18 to 35 in good health and CMV-seropositive. The CDR3 runs from the conserved cysteine through the conserved F or W. The D gene is left open where the match is weak. Not all rows give a size; the values are once, few, many and, for expanded clones, a class.

.	TRBV7-2	14	.	TRBJ1-5	TGTGCCAGCAGCTTAGCGGGAGTGGGACAGCCCCAGCATTTT	CASSLAGVGQPQHF
.	TRBV7-7	16	.	TRBJ2-1	TGTGCCAGCAGCTGCCGACTAGATGGTGTCTACAATGAGCAGTTCTTC	CASSCRLDGVYNEQFF
.	TRBV11-2	14	TRBD1	TRBJ1-2	TGTGCCAGCAGCAAGGGACAGGGGAACTATGGCTACACCTTC	CASSKGQGNYGYTF
.	TRBV4-1	15	TRBD1	TRBJ2-7	TGCGCCAGCAGCCATGGGGACAGATTTGGGCGCGAGCAGTACTTC	CASSHGDRFGREQYF
.	TRBV2	15	TRBD1	TRBJ2-7	TGTGCCAGCAGTCGGGACAGGGGGCAATCGGACGAGCAGTACTTC	CASSRDRGQSDEQYF
.	TRBV7-2	16	TRBD1	TRBJ2-5	TGTGCCAGCAGCTTAGCGTGGGACAGCAGCCAAGAGACCCAGTACTTC	CASSLAWDSSQETQYF
.	TRBV7-2	14	TRBD1	TRBJ1-1	TGTGCCAGCAGACGACAGGGTGTGAACACTGAAGCTTTCTTT	CASRRQGVNTEAFF
.	TRBV29-1	11	.	TRBJ1-1	TGCAGCGGTCGGGGGGACACTGAAGCTTTCTTT	CSGRGDTEAFF
once	TRBV5-6	13	TRBD1	TRBJ2-2	TGTGCCAGCAGCTTAGGGGGCCCCGGGGAGCTGTTTTTT	CASSLGGPGELFF
.	TRBV5-8	15	TRBD1	TRBJ2-3	TGTGCCAGCAGCGCTACAGGGGTCCGCACAGATACGCAGTATTTT	CASSATGVRTDTQYF
.	TRBV25-1	14	.	TRBJ2-7	TGTGCCAGCAGTGCTCTCAGGGGATTCTACGAGCAGTACTTC	CASSALRGFYEQYF
.	TRBV5-1	13	.	TRBJ2-3	TGCGCCAGCAGCTTGGGGGCTAAAGATACGCAGTATTTT	CASSLGAKDTQYF
.	TRBV9	13	.	TRBJ1-2	TGTGCCAGCAGCGCGACAGGAGGCTATGGCTACACCTTC	CASSATGGYGYTF
.	TRBV9	15	.	TRBJ1-1	TGTGCCAGCAGCGTAGCCGGGGGTGGGGACACTGAAGCTTTCTTT	CASSVAGGGDTEAFF
.	TRBV19	12	.	TRBJ1-1	TGTGCCAGTAGCGAGGGATGGACTGAAGCTTTCTTT	CASSEGWTEAFF
.	TRBV11-2	13	.	TRBJ2-7	TGTGCCAGCAGCTTAGTTCGACTGTACGAGCAGTACTTC	CASSLVRLYEQYF
.	TRBV6-5	14	TRBD1	TRBJ1-1	TGTGCCAGCAGGGTGGACAGGGAGTTTGCTGAAGCTTTCTTT	CASRVDREFAEAFF
.	TRBV7-3	15	TRBD1	TRBJ2-5	TGTGCCAGCAGCTACACAGGGGGAGGCTCAGAGACCCAGTACTTC	CASSYTGGGSETQYF
.	TRBV7-9	14	TRBD2	TRBJ2-1	TGTGCCAGCAGCTTAACTAGCGGTAACAATGAGCAGTTCTTC	CASSLTSGNNEQFF
.	TRBV9	14	TRBD1	TRBJ2-7	TGTGCCAGCAGCGTAGATCAGGGGGCGAAAGAGCAGTACTTC	CASSVDQGAKEQYF
.	TRBV11-3	15	.	TRBJ2-7	TGTGCCAGCATCATAGGAACAGGGTTTATCCACGAGCAGTACTTC	CASIIGTGFIHEQYF
.	TRBV2	15	TRBD1	TRBJ2-1	TGTGCCAGCAGGGACAGGTCGAGCTCCTACAATGAGCAGTTCTTC	CASRDRSSSYNEQFF
once	TRBV2	13	.	TRBJ2-5	TGTGCCAGCAGTGGTGTCGGTCAAGAGACCCAGTACTTC	CASSGVGQETQYF
.	TRBV9	16	.	TRBJ1-1	TGTGCCAGCAGCGCGAGAGCGGGACAACTGAACACTGAAGCTTTCTTT	CASSARAGQLNTEAFF
.	TRBV9	15	TRBD1	TRBJ1-5	TGTGCCAGCAGCGAACAGGGGGCGACCAATCAGCCCCAGCATTTT	CASSEQGATNQPQHF
.	TRBV4-2	16	TRBD2	TRBJ2-5	TGTGCCAGCAGCCAATCCTTTAGCGGGGGCCAAGAGACCCAGTACTTC	CASSQSFSGGQETQYF
once	TRBV6-6	16	TRBD1	TRBJ2-7	TGTGCCAGCAGTCCCTCCGGGACAGCCTTATTCTACGAGCAGTACTTC	CASSPSGTALFYEQYF
.	TRBV19	11	.	TRBJ1-2	TGTGCCAGTCACCGAGGGTATGGCTACACCTTC	CASHRGYGYTF
.	TRBV7-8	16	.	TRBJ1-1	TGTGCCAGCAGCCAACACCGGACAGATCCCCTCACTGAAGCTTTCTTT	CASSQHRTDPLTEAFF
.	TRBV7-2	13	.	TRBJ1-3	TGTGCCGCCGCCCCTAACTCTGGAAACACCATATATTTT	CAAAPNSGNTIYF
.	TRBV5-8	11	.	TRBJ2-7	TGTGCCAGCGACAGAACCTACGAGCAGTACTTC	CASDRTYEQYF
few	TRBV7-2	13	.	TRBJ2-7	TGTGCCAGCAGCTCGACAGGTTGGAATGAGCAGTACTTC	CASSSTGWNEQYF
.	TRBV5-1	15	.	TRBJ2-3	TGCGCCAGCAGCGCCCCGGGTCAAAAGGGGGATACGCAGTATTTT	CASSAPGQKGDTQYF
.	TRBV5-1	14	.	TRBJ2-7	TGCGCCAGCAGCCCGGCAACCGGGTTAAGCGAGCAGTACTTC	CASSPATGLSEQYF
few	TRBV5-8	17	.	TRBJ2-5	TGTGCCAGCAGCCTCGGAGGTGCGGAGGGCCTAAAAGAGACCCAGTACTTC	CASSLGGAEGLKETQYF
.	TRBV7-6	13	.	TRBJ1-4	TGTGCCAGCAGCTTAGCGGTCAGTGAAAAACTGTTTTTT	CASSLAVSEKLFF
.	TRBV6-1	15	.	TRBJ2-7	TGTGCCAGCCGAACAACTCAGGGATCGGGCTACGAGCAGTACTTC	CASRTTQGSGYEQYF
.	TRBV18	14	TRBD1	TRBJ2-7	TGTGCCAGCTCACCACAACCAGGGGGCTACGAGCAGTACTTC	CASSPQPGGYEQYF
.	TRBV4-1	16	TRBD1	TRBJ1-5	TGCGCCAGCAGCCACGAGGGGGCACAAAACAATCAGCCCCAGCATTTT	CASSHEGAQNNQPQHF
.	TRBV5-7	13	TRBD1	TRBJ1-4	TGTGCCAGCAGCCCCCACCCCCGAGGACAGGATCATTTT	CASSPHPRGQDHF
.	TRBV5-1	14	.	TRBJ2-5	TGCGCCAGCAGCTCGCCTCAGGGGGGAGAGACCCAGTACTTC	CASSSPQGGETQYF
.	TRBV2	11	.	TRBJ1-1	TGTGCCAGCAGTGAGACATATGAAGCTTTCTTT	CASSETYEAFF
.	TRBV5-4	16	.	TRBJ2-5	TGTGCCAGCAGCTTGTATTCCAGGGGCGACCAAGAGACCCAGTACTTC	CASSLYSRGDQETQYF
.	TRBV6-6	12	.	TRBJ2-5	TGTGCCAGCAGTTACTCGGGCGAGACCCAGTACTTC	CASSYSGETQYF
.	TRBV27	18	.	TRBJ2-4	TGTGCCAGCAGTCCGAATAGGGGAAGGCGTGGAGCCAAAAACATTCAGTACTTC	CASSPNRGRRGAKNIQYF
.	TRBV6-1	15	.	TRBJ1-6	TGTGCCAGCAGTGAAGGGCCGGGATATAATTCACCCCTCCACTTT	CASSEGPGYNSPLHF
.	TRBV5-6	14	.	TRBJ2-3	TGTGCCAGCAGCCGACCCCAGGGGTGGGATACGCAGTATTTT	CASSRPQGWDTQYF
.	TRBV5-6	16	.	TRBJ2-2	TGTGCCAGCAGTAGACCAACCACGCGAGGCACCGGGGAGCTGTTTTTT	CASSRPTTRGTGELFF